Reported below is one T cell receptor beta chain. The data are from a study of OX40 agonist ivuxolimab in advanced cancers. Study information: Intravenous ivuxolimab was administered to patients every 2 weeks at 0.01 to 10 mg/kg.

Here immunoSEQ multiplex PCR was the method, and the copy in TCRdb shows in-frame clones only, minus some. The table lists fewer than 130,000 clones, approximately 90% of them singletons. Patients had blood sampled at baseline and again on cycle 4 day 1 and cycle 7 day 1. CDR3 length equals 16 residues. V was cut by 0 bases and J by 7 bases, with 16 bases left in between. Germline values: CDR1 SNHLY, CDR2 FYNNEI. The sequence came from an adult with an advanced solid tumor such as melanoma, head and neck, liver or kidney cancer. This chain connects TRBV2 to TRBJ1-5, with a weak D call TRBD1 (5 bases). The sequencing here drew on CD4+ or CD8+ T cells sorted from blood, taken in a trial of the OX40 agonist ivuxolimab. The CDR3 region is CASSEAGRARGQPQHF. DNA of the CDR3: TGTGCCAGCAGTGAAGCTGGCAGGGCGAGGGGCCAGCCCCAGCATTTT.